This TCR beta chain was sequenced during a study of control samples from healthy donors and cancer patients. V dropped 6 bases and J dropped 6; count of bases not matched to a gene: 5. Per the germline V gene, CDR1 is MDHEN and CDR2 is SYDVKM. The CDR3 is 14 amino acids. Clones were read by immunoSEQ multiplex PCR, and TCRdb kept only the in-frame ones, dropping some. Here the sample spans approximately 100,000 clones, more than 90% being singletons. The clonotype was recovered from a human donor in good health. The donor label of this sample is uncertain. The rearrangement joins TRBV28 to TRBJ2-2, with 9 bases lining up with TRBD1. Sequenced input: blood. The CDR3 loop reads CASRSQGAAGELFF. CDR3 in DNA: TGTGCCAGCAGGTCACAGGGGGCGGCCGGGGAGCTGTTTTTT. Complete variable domain (other parts from reference TRBV28 and TRBJ2-2): DVKVTQSSRYLVKRTGEKVFLECVQDMDHENMFWYRQDPGLGLRLIYFSYDVKMKEKGDIPEGYSVSREKKERFSLILESASTNQTSMYLCASRSQGAAGELFFGEGSRLTVL.